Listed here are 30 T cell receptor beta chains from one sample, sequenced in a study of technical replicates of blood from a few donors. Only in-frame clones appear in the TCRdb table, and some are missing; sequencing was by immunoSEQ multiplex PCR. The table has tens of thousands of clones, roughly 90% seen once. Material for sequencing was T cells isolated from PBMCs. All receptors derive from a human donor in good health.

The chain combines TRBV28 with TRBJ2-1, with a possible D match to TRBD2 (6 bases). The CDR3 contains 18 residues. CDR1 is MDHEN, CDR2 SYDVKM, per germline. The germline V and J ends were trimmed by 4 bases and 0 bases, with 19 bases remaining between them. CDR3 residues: CASSSTRPLASSYNEQFF. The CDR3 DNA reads TGTGCCAGCAGTTCTACCCGACCTCTAGCGAGCTCCTACAATGAGCAGTTCTTC.

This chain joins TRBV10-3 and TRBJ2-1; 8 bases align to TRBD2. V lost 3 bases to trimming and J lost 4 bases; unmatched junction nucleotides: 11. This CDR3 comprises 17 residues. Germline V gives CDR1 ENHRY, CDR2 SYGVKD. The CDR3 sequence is CAISDVRAGGIYNEQFF. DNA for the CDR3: TGTGCCATCAGTGACGTCCGCGCGGGGGGAATTTACAATGAGCAGTTCTTC.

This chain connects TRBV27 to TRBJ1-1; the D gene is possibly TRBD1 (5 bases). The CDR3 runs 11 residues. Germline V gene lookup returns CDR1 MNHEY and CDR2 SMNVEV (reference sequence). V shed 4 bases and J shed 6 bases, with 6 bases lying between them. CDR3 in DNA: TGTGCCAGCAGTTCGGGGGCTGAAGCTTTCTTT. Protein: CASSSGAEAFF.

In DNA form, the CDR3 reads TGTGCCAGCAGCCAAGAGGCAGGGGCCCCACCTACCTCTGGGGCCAACGTCCTGACTTTC. This sequence encodes CASSQEAGAPPTSGANVLTF. The rearrangement uses TRBV14 and TRBJ2-6, with a possible D match to TRBD1 (6 bases). V lost 0 bases and J 0 bases, leaving 18 bases between the germline ends. Per germline, CDR1 SGHDN and CDR2 FVKESK. There are 20 residues in the CDR3.

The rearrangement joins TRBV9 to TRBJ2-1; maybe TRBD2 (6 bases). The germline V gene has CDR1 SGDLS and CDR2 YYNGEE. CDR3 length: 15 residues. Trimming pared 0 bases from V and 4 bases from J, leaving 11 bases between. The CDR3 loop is CASSVGGSGYNEQFF. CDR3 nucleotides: TGTGCCAGCAGCGTAGGCGGTAGCGGATACAATGAGCAGTTCTTC.

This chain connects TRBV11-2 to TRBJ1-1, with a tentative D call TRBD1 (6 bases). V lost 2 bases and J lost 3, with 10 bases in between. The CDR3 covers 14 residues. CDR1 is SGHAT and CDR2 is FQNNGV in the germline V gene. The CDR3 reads CASSLNRDYTEAFF. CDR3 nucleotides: TGTGCCAGCAGCTTAAACAGGGATTACACTGAAGCTTTCTTT.

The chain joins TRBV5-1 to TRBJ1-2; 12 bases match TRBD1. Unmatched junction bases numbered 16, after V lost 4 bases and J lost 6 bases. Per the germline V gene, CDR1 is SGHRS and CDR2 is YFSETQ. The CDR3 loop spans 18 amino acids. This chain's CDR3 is CASSPIAGTGGAGDGYTF. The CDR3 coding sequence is TGCGCCAGCAGCCCCATCGCCGGGACAGGGGGCGCGGGCGATGGCTACACCTTC.

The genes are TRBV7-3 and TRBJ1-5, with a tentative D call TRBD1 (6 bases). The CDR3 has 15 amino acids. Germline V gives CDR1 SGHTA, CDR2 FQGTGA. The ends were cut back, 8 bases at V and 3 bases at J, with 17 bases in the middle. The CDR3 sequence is CASSTSGQNNQPQHF. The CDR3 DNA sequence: TGTGCCAGCTCCACATCTGGACAGAACAATCAGCCCCAGCATTTT.

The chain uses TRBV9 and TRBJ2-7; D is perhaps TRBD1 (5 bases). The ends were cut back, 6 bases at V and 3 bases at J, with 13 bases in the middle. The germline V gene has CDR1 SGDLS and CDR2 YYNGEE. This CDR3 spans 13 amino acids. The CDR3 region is CASNTQGLYEQYF. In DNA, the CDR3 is TGTGCCAGCAATACGCAGGGTCTCTACGAGCAGTACTTC.

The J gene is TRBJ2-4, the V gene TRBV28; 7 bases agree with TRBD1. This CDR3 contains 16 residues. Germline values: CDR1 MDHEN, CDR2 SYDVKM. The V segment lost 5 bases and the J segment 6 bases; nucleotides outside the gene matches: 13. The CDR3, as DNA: TGTGCCAGCAGTCCACTGACAGGGAAAGGGGGAAACATTCAGTACTTC. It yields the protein CASSPLTGKGGNIQYF.

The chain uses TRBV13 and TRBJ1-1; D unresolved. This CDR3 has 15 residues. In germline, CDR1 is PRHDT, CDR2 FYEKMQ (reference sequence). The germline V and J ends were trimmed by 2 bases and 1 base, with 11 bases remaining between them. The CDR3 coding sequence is TGTGCCAGCAGCTTAAGCGGACGGGCGAACACTGAAGCTTTCTTT. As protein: CASSLSGRANTEAFF.

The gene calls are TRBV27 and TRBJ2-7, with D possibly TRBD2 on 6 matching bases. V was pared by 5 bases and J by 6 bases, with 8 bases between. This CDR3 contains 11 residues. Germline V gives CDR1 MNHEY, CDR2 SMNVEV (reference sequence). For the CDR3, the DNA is TGTGCCAGCAGTGGAGGGGTCGAGCAGTACTTC. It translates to CASSGGVEQYF.

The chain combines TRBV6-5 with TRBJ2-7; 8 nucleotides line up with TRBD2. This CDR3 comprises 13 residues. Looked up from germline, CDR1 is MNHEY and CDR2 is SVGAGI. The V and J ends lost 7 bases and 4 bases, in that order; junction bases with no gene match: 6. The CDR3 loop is CASTPRGGYEQYF. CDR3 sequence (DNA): TGTGCCAGCACCCCACGGGGGGGGTACGAGCAGTACTTC.

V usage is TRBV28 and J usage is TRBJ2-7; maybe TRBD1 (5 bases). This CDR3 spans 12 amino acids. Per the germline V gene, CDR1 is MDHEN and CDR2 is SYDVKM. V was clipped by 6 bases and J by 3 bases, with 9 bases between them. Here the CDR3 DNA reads TGTGCCAGCAGGGGCAGGGTCTACGAGCAGTACTTC. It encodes CASRGRVYEQYF.

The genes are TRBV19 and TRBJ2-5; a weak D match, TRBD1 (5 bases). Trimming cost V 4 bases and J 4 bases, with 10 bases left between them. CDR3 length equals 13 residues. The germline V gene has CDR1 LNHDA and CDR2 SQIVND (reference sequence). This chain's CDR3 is CASSSREGETQYF. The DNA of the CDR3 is TGTGCCAGTAGTAGCAGGGAAGGAGAGACCCAGTACTTC.

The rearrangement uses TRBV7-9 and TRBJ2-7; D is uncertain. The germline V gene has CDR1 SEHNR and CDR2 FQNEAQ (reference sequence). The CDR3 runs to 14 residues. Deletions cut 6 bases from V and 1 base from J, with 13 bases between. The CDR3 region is CASSWAGLSYEQYF. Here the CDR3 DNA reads TGTGCCAGCAGTTGGGCAGGTCTTTCCTACGAGCAGTACTTC.

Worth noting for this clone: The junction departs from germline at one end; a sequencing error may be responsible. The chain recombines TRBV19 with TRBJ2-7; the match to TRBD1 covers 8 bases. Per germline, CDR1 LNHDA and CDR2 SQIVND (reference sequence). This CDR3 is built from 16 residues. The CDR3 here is CASSILGTGGHYEQYF. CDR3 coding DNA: TGTGCCAGCAGTATACTAGGAACAGGGGGTCACTACGAGCAGTACTTC.

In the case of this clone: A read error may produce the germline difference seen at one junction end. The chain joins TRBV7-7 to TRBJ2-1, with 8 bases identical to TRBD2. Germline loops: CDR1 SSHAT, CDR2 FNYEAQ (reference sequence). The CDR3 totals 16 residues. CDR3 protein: CASSLSTGGGRNEQFF. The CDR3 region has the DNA TGTGCTAGCAGCTTATCTACAGGCGGGGGGAGGAATGAGCAGTTCTTC. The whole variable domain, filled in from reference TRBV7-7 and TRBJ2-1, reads GAGVSQSPRYKVTKRGQDVTLRCDPISSHATLYWYQQALGQGPEFLTYFNYEAQPDKSGLPSDRFSAERPEGSISTLTIQRTEQRDSAMYRCASSLSTGGGRNEQFFGPGTRLTVL.

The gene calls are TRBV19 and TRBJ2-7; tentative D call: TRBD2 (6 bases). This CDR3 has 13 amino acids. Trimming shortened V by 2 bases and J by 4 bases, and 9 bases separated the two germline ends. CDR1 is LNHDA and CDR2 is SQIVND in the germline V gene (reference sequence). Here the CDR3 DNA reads TGTGCCAGTAGTATACGGGAGTCTTACGAGCAGTACTTC. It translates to CASSIRESYEQYF.

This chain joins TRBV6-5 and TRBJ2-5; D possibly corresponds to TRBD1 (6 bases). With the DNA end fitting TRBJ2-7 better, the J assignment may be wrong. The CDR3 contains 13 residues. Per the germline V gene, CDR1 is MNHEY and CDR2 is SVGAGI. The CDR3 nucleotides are TGTGCCAGCAGTCCGACAGGACGCTACGAGCAGTACTTC. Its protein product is CASSPTGRYEQYF.

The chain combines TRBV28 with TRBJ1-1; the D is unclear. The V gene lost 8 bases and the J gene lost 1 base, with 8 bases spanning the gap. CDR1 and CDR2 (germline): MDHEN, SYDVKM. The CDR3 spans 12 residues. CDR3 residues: CASSLWNTEAFF. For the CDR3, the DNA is TGTGCCAGCTCATTGTGGAACACTGAAGCTTTCTTT. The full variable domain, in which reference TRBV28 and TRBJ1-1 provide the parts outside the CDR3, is DVKVTQSSRYLVKRTGEKVFLECVQDMDHENMFWYRQDPGLGLRLIYFSYDVKMKEKGDIPEGYSVSREKKERFSLILESASTNQTSMYLCASSLWNTEAFFGQGTRLTVV.

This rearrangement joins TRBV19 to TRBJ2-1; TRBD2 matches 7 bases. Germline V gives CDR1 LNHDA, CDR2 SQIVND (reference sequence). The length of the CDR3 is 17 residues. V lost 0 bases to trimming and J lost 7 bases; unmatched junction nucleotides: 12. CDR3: CASSIDGQAGWANEQFF. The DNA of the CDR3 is TGTGCCAGTAGTATAGATGGTCAAGCGGGATGGGCGAATGAGCAGTTCTTC.

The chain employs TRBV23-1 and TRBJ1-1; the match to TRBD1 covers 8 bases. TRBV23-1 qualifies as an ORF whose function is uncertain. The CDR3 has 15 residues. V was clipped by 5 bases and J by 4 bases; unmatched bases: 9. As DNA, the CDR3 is TGCGCCAGCAGTGACAGGGGAGGCAGAAGCACTGAAGCTTTCTTT. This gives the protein CASSDRGGRSTEAFF.

CDR3 sequence reads: CASSLDRLDTQYF. CDR3 nucleotide sequence: TGTGCCAGCAGCTTAGACAGATTAGATACGCAGTATTTT. This chain uses TRBV11-2 with TRBJ2-3; D is undetermined. V lost 0 bases, J lost 5 bases, and 6 bases lay in between. Germline CDR1 and CDR2: SGHAT and FQNNGV. This CDR3 is built from 13 residues.

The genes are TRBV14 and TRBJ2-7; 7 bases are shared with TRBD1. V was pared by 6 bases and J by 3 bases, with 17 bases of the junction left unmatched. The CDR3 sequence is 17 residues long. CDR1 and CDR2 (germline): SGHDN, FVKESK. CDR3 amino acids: CASRPRQGASRLYEQYF. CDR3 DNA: TGTGCCAGCAGACCTAGACAGGGAGCCTCAAGGCTCTACGAGCAGTACTTC.

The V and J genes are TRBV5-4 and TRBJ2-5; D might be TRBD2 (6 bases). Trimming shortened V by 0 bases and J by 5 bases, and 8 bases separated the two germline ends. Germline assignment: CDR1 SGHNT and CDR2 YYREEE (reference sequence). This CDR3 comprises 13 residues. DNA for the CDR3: TGTGCCAGCAGCTTGGCAGGGAGGGAGACCCAGTACTTC. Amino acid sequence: CASSLAGRETQYF.

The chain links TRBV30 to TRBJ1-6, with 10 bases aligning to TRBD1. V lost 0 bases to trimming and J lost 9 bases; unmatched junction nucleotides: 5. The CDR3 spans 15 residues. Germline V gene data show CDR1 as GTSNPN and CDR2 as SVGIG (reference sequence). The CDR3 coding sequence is TGTGCCTGGAGTGTCTTAGGGACAGGGGTTTCACCCCTCCACTTT. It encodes CAWSVLGTGVSPLHF.

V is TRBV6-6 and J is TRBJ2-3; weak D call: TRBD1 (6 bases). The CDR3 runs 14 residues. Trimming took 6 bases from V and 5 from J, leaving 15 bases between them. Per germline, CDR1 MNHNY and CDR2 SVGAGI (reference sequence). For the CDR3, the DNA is TGTGCCAGCAGCCGTGGACAGATTCTAGATACGCAGTATTTT. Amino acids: CASSRGQILDTQYF.

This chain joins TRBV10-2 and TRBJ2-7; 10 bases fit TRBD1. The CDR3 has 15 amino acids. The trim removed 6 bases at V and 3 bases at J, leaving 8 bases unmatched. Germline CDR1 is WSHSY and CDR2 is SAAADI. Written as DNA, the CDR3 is TGCGCCAGCAGAGCCGGGACAGGGGTAATCTACGAGCAGTACTTC. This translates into CASRAGTGVIYEQYF.

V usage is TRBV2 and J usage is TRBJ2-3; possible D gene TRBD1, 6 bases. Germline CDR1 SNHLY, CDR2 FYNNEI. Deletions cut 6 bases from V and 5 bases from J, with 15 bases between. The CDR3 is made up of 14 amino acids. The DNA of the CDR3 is TGTGCCAGCAGGACAGGTAGTGTCCAAGATACGCAGTATTTT. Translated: CASRTGSVQDTQYF.